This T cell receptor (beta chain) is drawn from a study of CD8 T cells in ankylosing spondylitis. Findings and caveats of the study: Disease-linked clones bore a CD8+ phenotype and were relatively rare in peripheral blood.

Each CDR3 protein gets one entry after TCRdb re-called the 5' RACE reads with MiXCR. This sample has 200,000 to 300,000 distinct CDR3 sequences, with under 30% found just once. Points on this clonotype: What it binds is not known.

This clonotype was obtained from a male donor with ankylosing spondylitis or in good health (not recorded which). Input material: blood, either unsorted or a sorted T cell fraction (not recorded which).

The chain's CDR3 is CASSEIRADTQYF. The CDR3 DNA sequence: TGTGCCAGCAGTGAAATCAGGGCAGATACGCAGTATTTT. This rearrangement joins TRBV6-1 to TRBJ2-3; tentatively, D is TRBD1 (5 bases). V was clipped by 2 bases and J by 4 bases, with 7 bases between them. The CDR3 loop spans 13 amino acids. From germline, CDR1 is MNHNS and CDR2 SASEGT.